This paragraph covers one TCR beta chain sequence. This sample was included in a study of T cell responses to AZD1222 COVID-19 vaccine. Trimming shortened V by 4 bases and J by 6 bases, and 13 bases separated the two germline ends. There are 14 residues in the CDR3. The V gene's germline CDR1 is LGHDT and CDR2 YNNKEL (reference sequence). Clones were read by immunoSEQ multiplex PCR, and TCRdb kept only the in-frame ones, dropping some. The sample lists roughly 15,000 clones, about three quarters occurring once. Source: peripheral blood, taken 28 days after the second AZD1222 dose. The rearrangement uses TRBV3-1 (or the pseudogene TRBV3-2) and TRBJ1-3; unclear D gene. This sequence was found in an adult who received the AZD1222 COVID-19 vaccine. CDR3 loop: CASSPRGLANTIYF. The CDR3 region has the DNA TGTGCCAGCAGCCCACGGGGTTTGGCAAACACCATATATTTT.